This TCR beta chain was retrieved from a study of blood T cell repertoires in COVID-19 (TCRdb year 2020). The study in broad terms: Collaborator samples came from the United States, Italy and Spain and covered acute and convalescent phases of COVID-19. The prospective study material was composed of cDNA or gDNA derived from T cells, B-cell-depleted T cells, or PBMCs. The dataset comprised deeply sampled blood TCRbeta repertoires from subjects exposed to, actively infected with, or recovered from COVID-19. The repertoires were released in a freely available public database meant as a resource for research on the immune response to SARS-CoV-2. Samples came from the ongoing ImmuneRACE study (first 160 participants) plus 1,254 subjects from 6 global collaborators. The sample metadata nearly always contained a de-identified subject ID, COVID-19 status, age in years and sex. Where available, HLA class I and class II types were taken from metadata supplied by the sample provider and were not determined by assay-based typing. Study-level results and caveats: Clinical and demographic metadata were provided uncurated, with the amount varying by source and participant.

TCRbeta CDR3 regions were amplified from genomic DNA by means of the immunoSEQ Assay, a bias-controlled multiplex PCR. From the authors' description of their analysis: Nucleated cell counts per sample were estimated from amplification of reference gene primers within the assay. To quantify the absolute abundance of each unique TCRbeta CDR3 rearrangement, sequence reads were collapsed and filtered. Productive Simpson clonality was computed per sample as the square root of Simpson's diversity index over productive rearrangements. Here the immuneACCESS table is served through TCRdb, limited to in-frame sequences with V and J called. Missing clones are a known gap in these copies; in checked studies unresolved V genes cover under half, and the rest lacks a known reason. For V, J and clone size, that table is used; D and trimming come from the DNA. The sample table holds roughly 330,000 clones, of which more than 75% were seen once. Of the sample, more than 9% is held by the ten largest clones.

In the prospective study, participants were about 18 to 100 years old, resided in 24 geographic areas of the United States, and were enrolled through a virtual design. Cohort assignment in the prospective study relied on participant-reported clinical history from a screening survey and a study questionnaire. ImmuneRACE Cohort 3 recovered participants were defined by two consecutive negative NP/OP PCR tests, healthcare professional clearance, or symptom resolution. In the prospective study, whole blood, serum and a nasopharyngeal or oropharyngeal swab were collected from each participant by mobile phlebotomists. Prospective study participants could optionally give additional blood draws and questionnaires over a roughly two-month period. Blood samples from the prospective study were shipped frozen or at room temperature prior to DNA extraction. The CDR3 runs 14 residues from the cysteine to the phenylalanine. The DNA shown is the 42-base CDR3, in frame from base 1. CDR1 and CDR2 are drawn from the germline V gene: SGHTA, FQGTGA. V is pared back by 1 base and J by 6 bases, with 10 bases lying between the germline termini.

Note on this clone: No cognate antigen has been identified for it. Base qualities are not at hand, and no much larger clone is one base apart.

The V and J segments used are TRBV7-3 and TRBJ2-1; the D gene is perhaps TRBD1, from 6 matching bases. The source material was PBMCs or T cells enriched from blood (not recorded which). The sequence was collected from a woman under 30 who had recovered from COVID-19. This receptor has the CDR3 CASSLSADSNEQFF. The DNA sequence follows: TGTGCCAGCAGCTTAAGTGCGGACAGCAATGAGCAGTTCTTC.